This T cell receptor (beta chain) was recovered during a study of T cells in Graves' hyperthyroidism and ophthalmopathy. Study-wide points: Stable hyperthyroidism and ophthalmopathy were separated using 13 V-J signatures.

RNA transcripts provided the source from which TCR beta CDR3 regions were amplified. The study used the HTBI primer set for a first-round RT-PCR of the TCR CDR3. TCRdb independently ran MiXCR on the multiplex PCR reads; one entry per CDR3 protein. Among about 560,000 distinct CDR3 sequences listed, roughly 17% were seen once. This clonotype was recorded at least ten times. The target antigen is unknown. The TCR originated in a woman younger than 30 with Graves' hyperthyroidism. Input material: blood.

CDR3 coding DNA: TGTGCCAGCAGACCCTCTGGGAACACTGAAGCTTTCTTT. Protein product: CASRPSGNTEAFF. The rearrangement links TRBV12-3 or TRBV12-4 to TRBJ1-1; D ambiguous. The CDR3 consists of 13 residues. V dropped 6 bases and J dropped 1 base, with 9 bases sitting between them.